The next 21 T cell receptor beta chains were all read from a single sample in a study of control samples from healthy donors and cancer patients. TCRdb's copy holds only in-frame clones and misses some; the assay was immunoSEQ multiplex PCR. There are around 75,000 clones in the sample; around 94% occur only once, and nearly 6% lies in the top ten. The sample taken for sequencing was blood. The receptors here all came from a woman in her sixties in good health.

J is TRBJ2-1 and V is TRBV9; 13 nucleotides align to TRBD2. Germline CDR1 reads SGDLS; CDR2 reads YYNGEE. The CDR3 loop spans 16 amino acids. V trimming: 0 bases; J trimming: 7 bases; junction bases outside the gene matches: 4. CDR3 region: CASSVAGTSGKNEQFF. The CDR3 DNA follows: TGTGCCAGCAGCGTAGCTGGGACTAGCGGGAAGAATGAGCAGTTCTTC.

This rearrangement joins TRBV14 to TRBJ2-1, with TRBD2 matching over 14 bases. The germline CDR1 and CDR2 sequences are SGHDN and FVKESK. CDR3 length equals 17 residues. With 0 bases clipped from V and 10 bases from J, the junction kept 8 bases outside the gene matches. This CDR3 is CASSQERLAGGPREQFF. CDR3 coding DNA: TGTGCCAGCAGCCAAGAGAGACTAGCGGGAGGGCCTCGGGAGCAGTTCTTC.

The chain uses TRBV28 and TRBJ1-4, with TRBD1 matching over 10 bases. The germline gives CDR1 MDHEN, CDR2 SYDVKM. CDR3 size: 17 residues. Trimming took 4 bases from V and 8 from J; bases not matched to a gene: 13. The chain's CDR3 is CASSSRRQGARWEKLFF. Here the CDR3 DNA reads TGTGCCAGCAGTTCACGGAGACAGGGGGCGCGGTGGGAAAAACTGTTTTTT.

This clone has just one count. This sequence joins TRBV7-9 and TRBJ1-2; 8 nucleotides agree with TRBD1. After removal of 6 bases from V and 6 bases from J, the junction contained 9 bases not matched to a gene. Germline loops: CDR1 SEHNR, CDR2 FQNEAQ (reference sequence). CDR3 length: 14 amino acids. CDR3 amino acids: CASRQGATENGYTF. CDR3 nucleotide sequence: TGTGCCAGCAGGCAGGGGGCGACGGAAAATGGCTACACCTTC.

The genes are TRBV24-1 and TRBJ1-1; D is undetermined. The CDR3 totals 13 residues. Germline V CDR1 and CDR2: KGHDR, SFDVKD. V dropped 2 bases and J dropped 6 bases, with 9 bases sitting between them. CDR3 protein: CATSDSTVAEAFF. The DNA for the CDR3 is TGTGCCACCAGTGATTCCACAGTAGCTGAAGCTTTCTTT.

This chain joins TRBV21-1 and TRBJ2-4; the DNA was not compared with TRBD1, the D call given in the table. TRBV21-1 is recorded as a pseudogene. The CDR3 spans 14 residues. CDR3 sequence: CASSRDRRENIQYF. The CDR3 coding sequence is TGTGCCAGCAGCAGGGACAGGCGAGAAAACATTCAGTACTTC.

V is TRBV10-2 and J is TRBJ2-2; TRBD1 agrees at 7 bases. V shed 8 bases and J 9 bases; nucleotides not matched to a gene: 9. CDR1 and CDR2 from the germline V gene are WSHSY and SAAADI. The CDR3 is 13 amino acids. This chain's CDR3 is CASRQGALRELFF. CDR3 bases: TGCGCCAGCCGACAGGGTGCTCTCCGGGAGCTGTTTTTT.

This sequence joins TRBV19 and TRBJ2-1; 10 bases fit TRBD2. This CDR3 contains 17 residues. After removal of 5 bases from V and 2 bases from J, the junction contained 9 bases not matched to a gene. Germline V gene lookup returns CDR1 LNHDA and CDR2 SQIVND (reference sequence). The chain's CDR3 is CASSRETGLATYNEQFF. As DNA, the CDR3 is TGTGCCAGTAGTCGGGAAACGGGACTAGCGACCTACAATGAGCAGTTCTTC.

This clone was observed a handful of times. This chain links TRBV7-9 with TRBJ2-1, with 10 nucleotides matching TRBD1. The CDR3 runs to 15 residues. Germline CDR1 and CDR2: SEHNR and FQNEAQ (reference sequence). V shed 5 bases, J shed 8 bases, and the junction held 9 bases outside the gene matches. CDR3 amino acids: CASSSGTGAVDEQFF. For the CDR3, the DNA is TGTGCCAGCAGCAGCGGGACAGGGGCAGTCGATGAGCAGTTCTTC.

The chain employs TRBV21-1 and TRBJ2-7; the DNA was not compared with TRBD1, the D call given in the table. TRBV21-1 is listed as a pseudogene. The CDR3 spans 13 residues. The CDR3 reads CASSSKQGYEQYF. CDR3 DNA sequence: TGTGCCAGCAGCAGTAAACAGGGCTACGAGCAGTACTTC.

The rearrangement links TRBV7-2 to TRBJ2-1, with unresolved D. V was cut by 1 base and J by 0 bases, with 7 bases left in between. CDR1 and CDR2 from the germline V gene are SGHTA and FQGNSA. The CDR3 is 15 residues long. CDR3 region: CASSLVVSSYNEQFF. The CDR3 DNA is TGTGCCAGCAGCTTAGTGGTCAGCTCCTACAATGAGCAGTTCTTC.

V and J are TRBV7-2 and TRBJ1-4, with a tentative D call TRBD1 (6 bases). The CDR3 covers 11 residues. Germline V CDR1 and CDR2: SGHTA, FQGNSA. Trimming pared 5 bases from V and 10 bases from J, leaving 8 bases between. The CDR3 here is CASSQQGKLFF. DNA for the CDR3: TGTGCCAGCAGCCAACAGGGAAAACTGTTTTTT.

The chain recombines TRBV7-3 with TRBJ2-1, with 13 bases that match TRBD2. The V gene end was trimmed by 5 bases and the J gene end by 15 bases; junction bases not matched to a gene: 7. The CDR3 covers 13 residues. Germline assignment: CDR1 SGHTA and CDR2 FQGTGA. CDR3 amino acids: CASSPGTSGDRFF. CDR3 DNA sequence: TGTGCCAGCAGCCCCGGGACTAGCGGGGATCGGTTCTTC.

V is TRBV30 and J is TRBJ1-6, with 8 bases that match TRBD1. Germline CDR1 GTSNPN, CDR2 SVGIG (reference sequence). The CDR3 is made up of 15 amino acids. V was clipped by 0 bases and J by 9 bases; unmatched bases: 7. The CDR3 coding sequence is TGTGCCTGGAGTGTCTCCAGGGGGCTCAGTTCACCCCTCCACTTT. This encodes CAWSVSRGLSSPLHF.

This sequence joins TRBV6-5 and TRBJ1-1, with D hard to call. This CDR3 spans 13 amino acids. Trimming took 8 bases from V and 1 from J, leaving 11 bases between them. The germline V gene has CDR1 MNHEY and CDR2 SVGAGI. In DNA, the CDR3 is TGTGCCAGCGGCCGACGGTCGAACACTGAAGCTTTCTTT. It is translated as CASGRRSNTEAFF.

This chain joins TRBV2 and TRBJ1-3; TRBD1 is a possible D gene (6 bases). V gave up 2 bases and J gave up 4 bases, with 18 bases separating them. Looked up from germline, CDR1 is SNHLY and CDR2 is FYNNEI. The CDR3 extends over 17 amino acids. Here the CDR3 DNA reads TGTGCCAGCAGTGAAATCGGACAGCCGGTCTCCGGAAACACCATATATTTT. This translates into CASSEIGQPVSGNTIYF.

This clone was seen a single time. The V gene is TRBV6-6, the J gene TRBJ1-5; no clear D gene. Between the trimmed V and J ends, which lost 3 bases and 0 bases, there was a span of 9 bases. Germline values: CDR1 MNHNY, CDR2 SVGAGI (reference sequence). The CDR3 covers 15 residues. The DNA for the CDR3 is TGTGCCAGCAGTTATTTACAGAATAGCAATCAGCCCCAGCATTTT. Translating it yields CASSYLQNSNQPQHF.

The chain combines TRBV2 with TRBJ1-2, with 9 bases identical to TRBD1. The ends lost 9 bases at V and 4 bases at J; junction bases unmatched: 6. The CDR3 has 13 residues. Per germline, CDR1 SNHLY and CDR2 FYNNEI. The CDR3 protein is CASTGTGTYGYTF. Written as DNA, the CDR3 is TGTGCCAGTACCGGGACAGGGACCTATGGCTACACCTTC.

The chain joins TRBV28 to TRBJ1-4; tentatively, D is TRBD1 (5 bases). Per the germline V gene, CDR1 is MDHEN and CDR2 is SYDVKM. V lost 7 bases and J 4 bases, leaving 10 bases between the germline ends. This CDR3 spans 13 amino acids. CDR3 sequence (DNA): TGTGCCAGCAATTACAGGAATAATGAAAAACTGTTTTTT. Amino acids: CASNYRNNEKLFF.

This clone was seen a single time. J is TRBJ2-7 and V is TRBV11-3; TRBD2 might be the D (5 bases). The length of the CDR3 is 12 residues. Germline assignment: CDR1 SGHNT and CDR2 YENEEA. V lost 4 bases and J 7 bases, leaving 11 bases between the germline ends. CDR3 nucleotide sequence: TGTGCCAGCAGCTCAGGTCGGGGTGAGCAGTACTTC. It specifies CASSSGRGEQYF.

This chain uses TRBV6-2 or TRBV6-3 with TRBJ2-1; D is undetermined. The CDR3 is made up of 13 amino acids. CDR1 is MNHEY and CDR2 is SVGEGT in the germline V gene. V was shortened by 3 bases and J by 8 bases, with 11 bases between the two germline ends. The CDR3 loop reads CASSYLSEYEQFF. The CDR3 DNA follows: TGTGCCAGCAGTTATCTGAGCGAGTATGAGCAGTTCTTC.